The 8 T cell receptor beta chains in this list originate from one sample, sequenced in a study of shared clonotypes between healthy human individuals. Repertoires were generated with immunoSEQ multiplex PCR, while TCRdb's copy carries only in-frame clones and drops some. The top ten hold 0.1% to 0.15% of the sample, which has a few million clones, 90% to 97% seen once. Sequencing input: naive CD4+ T cells sorted from blood. Stated subset: CD45RA+ positively selected. The receptor source for this set is a man aged 18 to 29 in good health.

Only one count was recorded for this clone. This chain connects TRBV30 to TRBJ2-7, with 8 bases lining up with TRBD2. Germline CDR1 and CDR2: GTSNPN and SVGIG (reference sequence). This CDR3 has 16 amino acids. V shed 5 bases and J 2 bases; nucleotides not matched to a gene: 14. Written as DNA, the CDR3 is TGTGCCTGGGATCGCGGGGGGTTTTTTAGGACCTACGAGCAGTACTTC. Translating gives CAWDRGGFFRTYEQYF.

Concerning this clone itself: Because the CDR3's place on the DNA is in doubt, the DNA is left out and the CDR3 is given as listed by TCRdb. Here the CDR3 reads CASSPVAGISPSIF. The rearrangement joins TRBV19 to TRBJ1-5. The CDR3 has 14 amino acids, counting both end residues. The germline CDR1 and CDR2 sequences are LNHDA and SQIVND (reference sequence).

Of note for this clone: Other nucleotide sequences from this sample produce the same CDR3. The chain employs TRBV5-1 and TRBJ2-5; D ambiguous. With 0 bases removed from V and 0 bases from J, the gap between germline ends came to 9 bases. This CDR3 has 15 amino acids. Germline CDR1 and CDR2: SGHRS and YFSETQ. The CDR3, as DNA: TGCGCCAGCAGCTTGGCCCGGACGGACCAAGAGACCCAGTACTTC. Protein product: CASSLARTDQETQYF.

This clone was picked up a small number of times. The CDR3 loop is CASSLLGQAPYGYTF. CDR3 in DNA: TGTGCCAGCAGCTTACTCGGACAGGCTCCTTATGGCTACACCTTC. The chain is built from TRBV7-9 and TRBJ1-2; TRBD1 matches at 7 bases. The CDR3 runs 15 residues. V was pared by 2 bases and J by 5 bases, with 8 bases of the junction left unmatched. Per the germline V gene, CDR1 is SEHNR and CDR2 is FQNEAQ (reference sequence). Filled out from reference TRBV7-9 and TRBJ1-2, the complete variable domain reads DTGVSQNPRHKITKRGQNVTFRCDPISEHNRLYWYRQTLGQGPEFLTYFQNEAQLEKSRLLSDRFSAERPKGSFSTLEIQRTEQGDSAMYLCASSLLGQAPYGYTFGSGTRLTVV.

This clone was recorded only once. The chain employs TRBV9 and TRBJ1-6; no clear D. CDR3 length: 16 amino acids. CDR1 SGDLS and CDR2 YYNGEE come from the germline V gene. Trimming took 0 bases from V and 5 from J, leaving 12 bases between them. The chain's CDR3 is CASSVGGVGNNSPLHF. The CDR3, as DNA: TGTGCCAGCAGCGTAGGGGGTGTAGGAAATAATTCACCCCTCCACTTT.

The rearrangement uses TRBV19 and TRBJ2-1; 7 bases agree with TRBD1. CDR1 and CDR2 (germline): LNHDA, SQIVND (reference sequence). The CDR3 consists of 16 residues. Trimming at V came to 5 bases and at J to 5 bases, leaving 12 bases not matched to a gene. The CDR3 DNA is TGTGCCAGTAGTCGAACAGGGGCGTTAAGACACAATGAGCAGTTCTTC. Protein: CASSRTGALRHNEQFF.

This CDR3 reads CASSEEGTGIFQPQHF. The CDR3 region has the DNA TGTGCCAGCAGTGAAGAGGGGACAGGGATTTTTCAGCCCCAGCATTTT. This chain uses TRBV6-1 with TRBJ1-5, with 9 bases that match TRBD1. CDR3 length: 16 amino acids. The germline V gene has CDR1 MNHNS and CDR2 SASEGT. The J segment lost 6 bases and the V segment lost 1 base, leaving 7 bases of the junction unmatched.

The CDR3 DNA reads TGCGCCAGCAGCCTCGGCCGGGGTCCGGGTACGCAGTATTTT. It yields the protein CASSLGRGPGTQYF. The V and J genes are TRBV4-1 and TRBJ2-3, with D possibly matching TRBD2 (5 bases). The germline V gene encodes CDR1 MGHRA and CDR2 YSYEKL. The CDR3 loop spans 14 amino acids. V was pared by 4 bases and J by 8 bases, with 16 bases between.